The clone carrying this T cell receptor beta chain turned up a few times. What it recognizes is unknown. This sample was included in a study of blood T cells in healthy people across ages. In the study overall: Template switching retrieved approximately one barcoded beta molecule for each two T cells. Study observations and caveats: Reliance upon unsorted PBMCs precluded definitive naive versus antigen-experienced comparison. Older age went with lower TCR beta diversity per million T cells, in a roughly linear way.

Next came a second PCR, run for 7 to 11 cycles, which used a sample-barcoded 5' primer along with a J-beta primer mix. MiXCR, run by TCRdb on the 5' RACE reads, gives a single entry per CDR3 protein. The table shows approximately 790,000 distinct CDR3 sequences, with 62% occurring only once. V lost 4 bases, J lost 2 bases, and 12 bases lay in between. The CDR3 runs to 14 residues. The germline gives CDR1 ENHRY, CDR2 SYGVKD. The sequence was collected from a man between 25 and 39 years old in good health. The material sequenced was blood. This sequence joins TRBV10-3 and TRBJ2-7; D uncertain. CDR3 sequence: CAISAPDKAYEQYF. CDR3 coding DNA: TGTGCCATCAGTGCCCCCGACAAGGCCTACGAGCAGTACTTC.